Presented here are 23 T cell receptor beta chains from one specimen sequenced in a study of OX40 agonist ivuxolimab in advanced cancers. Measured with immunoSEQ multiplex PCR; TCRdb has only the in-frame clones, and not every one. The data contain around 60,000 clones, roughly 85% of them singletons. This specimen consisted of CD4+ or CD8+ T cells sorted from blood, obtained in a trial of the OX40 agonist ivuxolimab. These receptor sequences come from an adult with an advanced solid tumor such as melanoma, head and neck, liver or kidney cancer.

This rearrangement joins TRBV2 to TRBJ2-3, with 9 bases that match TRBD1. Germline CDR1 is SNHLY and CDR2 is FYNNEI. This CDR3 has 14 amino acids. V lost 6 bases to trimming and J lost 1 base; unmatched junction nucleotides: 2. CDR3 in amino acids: CASRRTGGTDTQYF. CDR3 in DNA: TGTGCCAGCAGGAGGACAGGGGGCACAGATACGCAGTATTTT.

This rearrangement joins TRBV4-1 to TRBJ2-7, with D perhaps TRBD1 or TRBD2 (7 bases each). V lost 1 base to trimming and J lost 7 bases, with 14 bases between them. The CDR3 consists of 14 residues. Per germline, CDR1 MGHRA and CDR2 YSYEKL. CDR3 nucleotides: TGCGCCAGCAGCCAAGGGGGAGGGGGCTGGGAGCAGTACTTC. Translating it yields CASSQGGGGWEQYF.

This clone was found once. The CDR3 coding sequence is TGTGCCAGCAGCTCAGGGACAGGGGCCTACGAGCAGTACTTC. Protein: CASSSGTGAYEQYF. The chain has TRBV5-4 and TRBJ2-7, with 10 bases fitting TRBD1. Germline V lookup: CDR1 SGHNT, CDR2 YYREEE (reference sequence). V dropped 3 bases and J dropped 2; count of bases not matched to a gene: 2. This CDR3 has 14 residues. Using reference TRBV5-4 and TRBJ2-7 for the parts outside the CDR3, the full variable domain is ETGVTQSPTHLIKTRGQQVTLRCSSQSGHNTVSWYQQALGQGPQFIFQYYREEENGRGNFPPRFSGLQFPNYSSELNVNALELDDSALYLCASSSGTGAYEQYFGPGTRLTVT.

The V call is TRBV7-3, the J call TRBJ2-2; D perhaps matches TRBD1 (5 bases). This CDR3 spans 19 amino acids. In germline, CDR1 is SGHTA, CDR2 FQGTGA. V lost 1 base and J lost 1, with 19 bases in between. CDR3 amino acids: CASSLRAGADLLNTGELFF. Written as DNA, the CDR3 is TGTGCCAGCAGCTTAAGGGCTGGGGCCGACTTATTGAACACCGGGGAGCTGTTTTTT.

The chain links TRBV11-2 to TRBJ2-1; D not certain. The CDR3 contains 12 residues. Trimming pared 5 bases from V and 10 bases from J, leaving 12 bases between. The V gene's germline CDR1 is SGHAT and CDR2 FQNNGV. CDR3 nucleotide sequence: TGTGCCAGCAGCGGAAACCCGTGGGAGCAGTTCTTC. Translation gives CASSGNPWEQFF.

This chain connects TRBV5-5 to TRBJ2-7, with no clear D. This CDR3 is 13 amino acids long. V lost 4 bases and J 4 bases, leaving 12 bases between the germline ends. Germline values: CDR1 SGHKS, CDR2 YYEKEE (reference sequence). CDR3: CASSGDILYEQYF. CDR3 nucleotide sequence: TGTGCCAGCAGCGGGGATATACTATACGAGCAGTACTTC.

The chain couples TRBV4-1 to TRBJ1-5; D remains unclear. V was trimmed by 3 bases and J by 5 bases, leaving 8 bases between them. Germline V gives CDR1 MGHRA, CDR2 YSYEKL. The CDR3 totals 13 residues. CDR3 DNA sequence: TGCGCCAGCAGCCAGAGGACGGATCAGCCCCAGCATTTT. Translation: CASSQRTDQPQHF.

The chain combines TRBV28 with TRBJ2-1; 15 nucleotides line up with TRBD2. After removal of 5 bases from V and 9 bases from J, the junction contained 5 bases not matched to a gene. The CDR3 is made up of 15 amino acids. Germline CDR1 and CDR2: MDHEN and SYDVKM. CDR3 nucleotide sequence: TGTGCCAGCAGTGCCGGGACTAGCGGGAGGAGTGAGCAGTTCTTC. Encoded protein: CASSAGTSGRSEQFF. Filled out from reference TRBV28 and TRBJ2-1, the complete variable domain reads DVKVTQSSRYLVKRTGEKVFLECVQDMDHENMFWYRQDPGLGLRLIYFSYDVKMKEKGDIPEGYSVSREKKERFSLILESASTNQTSMYLCASSAGTSGRSEQFFGPGTRLTVL.

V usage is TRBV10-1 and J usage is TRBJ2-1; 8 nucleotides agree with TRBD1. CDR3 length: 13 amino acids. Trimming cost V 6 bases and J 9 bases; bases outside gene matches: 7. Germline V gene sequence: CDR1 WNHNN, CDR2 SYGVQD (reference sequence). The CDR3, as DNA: TGCGCCAGCAGCTGGACAGGGTCCGGTGAGCAGTTCTTC. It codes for CASSWTGSGEQFF.

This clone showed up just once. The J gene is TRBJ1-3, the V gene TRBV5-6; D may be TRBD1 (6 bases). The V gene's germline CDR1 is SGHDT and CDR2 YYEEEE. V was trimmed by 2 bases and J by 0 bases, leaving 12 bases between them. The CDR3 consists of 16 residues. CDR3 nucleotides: TGTGCCAGCAGCTTAGGACAGTTATTCTCTGGAAACACCATATATTTT. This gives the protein CASSLGQLFSGNTIYF.

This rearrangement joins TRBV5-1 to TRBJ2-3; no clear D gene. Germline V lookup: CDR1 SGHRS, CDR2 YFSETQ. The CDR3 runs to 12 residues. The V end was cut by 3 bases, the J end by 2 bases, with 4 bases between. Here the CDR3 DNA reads TGCGCCAGCAGCTCATACACAGATACGCAGTATTTT. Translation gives CASSSYTDTQYF.

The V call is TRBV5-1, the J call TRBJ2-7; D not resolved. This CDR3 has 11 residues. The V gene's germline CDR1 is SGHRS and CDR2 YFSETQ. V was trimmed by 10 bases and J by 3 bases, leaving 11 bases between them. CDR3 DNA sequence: TGCGCCCTAACGCAGTTCTACGAGCAGTACTTC. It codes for CALTQFYEQYF.

Here the CDR3 reads CASTGNTEAFF. CDR3 nucleotides: TGTGCCAGTACAGGGAACACTGAAGCTTTCTTT. This sequence joins TRBV2 and TRBJ1-1; D is perhaps TRBD1 (5 bases). Germline CDR1 SNHLY, CDR2 FYNNEI. The V and J ends lost 9 bases and 1 base respectively, with 6 bases between them. CDR3 length: 11 residues.

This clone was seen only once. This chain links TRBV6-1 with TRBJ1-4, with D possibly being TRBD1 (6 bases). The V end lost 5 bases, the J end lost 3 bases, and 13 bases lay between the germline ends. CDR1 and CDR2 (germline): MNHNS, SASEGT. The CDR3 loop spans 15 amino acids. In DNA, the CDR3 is TGTGCCAGCAGTCCCCAGGGGATGTCTAATGAAAAACTGTTTTTT. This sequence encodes CASSPQGMSNEKLFF.

The CDR3 protein is CSASNLREQYF. CDR3 DNA sequence: TGCAGTGCTAGCAACTTGCGGGAGCAGTACTTC. The gene calls are TRBV20-1 and TRBJ2-7; D remains unclear. Germline V gene data show CDR1 as DFQATT and CDR2 as SNEGSKA (reference sequence). The CDR3 has 11 amino acids. V dropped 3 bases and J dropped 7 bases, with 10 bases sitting between them.

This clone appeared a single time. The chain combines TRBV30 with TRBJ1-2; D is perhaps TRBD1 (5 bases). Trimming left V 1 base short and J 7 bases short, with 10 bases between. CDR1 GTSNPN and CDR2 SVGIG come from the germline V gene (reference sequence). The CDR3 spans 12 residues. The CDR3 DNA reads TGTGCCTGGAGTGAGGGTAGGGGTGGCTACACCTTC. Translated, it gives CAWSEGRGGYTF.

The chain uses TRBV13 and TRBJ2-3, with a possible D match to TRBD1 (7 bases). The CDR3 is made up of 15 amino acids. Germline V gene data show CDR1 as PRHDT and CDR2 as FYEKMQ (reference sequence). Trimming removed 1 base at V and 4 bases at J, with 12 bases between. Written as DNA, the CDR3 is TGTGCCAGCAGCTTAGCAGGGGGGACCGCAGATACGCAGTATTTT. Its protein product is CASSLAGGTADTQYF.

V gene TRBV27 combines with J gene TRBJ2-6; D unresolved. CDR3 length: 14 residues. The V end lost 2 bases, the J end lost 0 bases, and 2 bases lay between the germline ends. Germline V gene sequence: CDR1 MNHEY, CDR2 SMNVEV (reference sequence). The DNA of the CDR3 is TGTGCCAGCAGTTTACTCTCTGGGGCCAACGTCCTGACTTTC. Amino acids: CASSLLSGANVLTF.

CDR3 nucleotide sequence: TGTGCCAGCAGCTTGGTCGGGAGTGAGCAGTTCTTC. It translates to CASSLVGSEQFF. V is TRBV5-8 and J is TRBJ2-1, with D maybe TRBD2 (6 bases). V was pared by 0 bases and J by 9 bases, with 7 bases between. The CDR3 is 12 residues long. Germline CDR1 is SGHTS and CDR2 is YDEGEE.

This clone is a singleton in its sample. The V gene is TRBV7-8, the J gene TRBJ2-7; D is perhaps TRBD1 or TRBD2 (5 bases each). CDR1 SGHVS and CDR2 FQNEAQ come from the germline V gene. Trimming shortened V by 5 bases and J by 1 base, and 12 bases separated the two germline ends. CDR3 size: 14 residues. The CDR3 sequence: CASSRGTVSYEQYF. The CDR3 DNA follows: TGTGCCAGCAGCCGTGGGACGGTTTCCTACGAGCAGTACTTC.

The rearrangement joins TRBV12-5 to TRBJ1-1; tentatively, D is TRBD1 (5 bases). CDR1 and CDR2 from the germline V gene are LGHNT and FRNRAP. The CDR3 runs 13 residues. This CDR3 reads CATQGIMNTEAFF. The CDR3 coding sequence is TGTGCCACGCAGGGCATCATGAACACTGAAGCTTTCTTT.

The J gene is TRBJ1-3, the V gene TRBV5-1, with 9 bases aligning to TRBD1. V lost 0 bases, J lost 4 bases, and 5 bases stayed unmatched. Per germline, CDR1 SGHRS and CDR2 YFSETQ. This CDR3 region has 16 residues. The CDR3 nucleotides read TGCGCCAGCAGCTTGGAAGGGACAGGGTTGGGAAACACCATATATTTT. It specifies CASSLEGTGLGNTIYF.

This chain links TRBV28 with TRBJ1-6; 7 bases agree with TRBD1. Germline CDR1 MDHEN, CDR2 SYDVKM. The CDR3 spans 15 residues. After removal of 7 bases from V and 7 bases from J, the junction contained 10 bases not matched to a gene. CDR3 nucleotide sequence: TGTGCCAGCAATGTACCGGGACAGTCAAATTCACCCCTCCACTTT. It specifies CASNVPGQSNSPLHF. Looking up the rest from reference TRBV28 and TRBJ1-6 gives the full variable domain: DVKVTQSSRYLVKRTGEKVFLECVQDMDHENMFWYRQDPGLGLRLIYFSYDVKMKEKGDIPEGYSVSREKKERFSLILESASTNQTSMYLCASNVPGQSNSPLHFGNGTRLTVT.